These T cell receptor beta chains were read from a single sample in a study of CD8+ T cells in alopecia areata. Using immunoSEQ multiplex PCR, the repertoire was profiled, and TCRdb retains in-frame clones only, with some absent. The sample shows hundreds of thousands of clones, around 67% of them seen only once. The material sequenced was CD4+ T cells sorted from blood, taken at week 0. These receptors originate from a human donor with alopecia areata. CDR3s include the opening cysteine and the closing phenylalanine or tryptophan. A D gene is named only where the DNA matches it firmly. The size of a clone is reported for some rows only, either as once, few or many, or as a class for expanded clones.

V: TRBV5-6
size: NA
D: TRBD1
J: TRBJ1-2
CDR3: CASVGRPGGLPGYGYTF
DNA: TGTGCCAGCGTCGGAAGGCCAGGGGGCCTTCCAGGGTATGGCTACACCTTC

V: TRBV7-3
size: NA
D: NA
J: TRBJ2-1
CDR3: CASSLKGLDMGNEQFF
DNA: TGTGCCAGCAGCTTAAAGGGGCTCGATATGGGGAATGAGCAGTTCTTC

V: TRBV30
size: few
D: NA
J: TRBJ1-3
CDR3: CAWTGGGGIYF
DNA: TGTGCCTGGACCGGGGGGGGAGGCATATATTTT

V: TRBV6-5
size: NA
D: TRBD1
J: TRBJ1-2
CDR3: CASSRQGTNYGYTF
DNA: TGTGCCAGCAGTCGACAGGGGACTAACTATGGCTACACCTTC

V: TRBV5-1
size: NA
D: NA
J: TRBJ2-1
CDR3: CASSLVTSLNEQFF
DNA: TGCGCCAGCAGCTTGGTTACTAGCTTGAATGAGCAGTTCTTC

V: TRBV7-2
size: NA
D: TRBD1
J: TRBJ2-7
CDR3: CASSTWTGGSSYEQYF
DNA: TGTGCCAGCAGCACCTGGACAGGGGGCAGCTCCTACGAGCAGTACTTC

V: TRBV9
size: NA
D: NA
J: TRBJ1-5
CDR3: CASSDTGILGQPQHF
DNA: TGTGCCAGCAGCGATACAGGGATCTTGGGTCAGCCCCAGCATTTT

V: TRBV7-3
size: NA
D: NA
J: TRBJ2-7
CDR3: CASSLYTGELYEQYF
DNA: TGTGCCAGCAGCTTATACACGGGGGAGCTCTACGAGCAGTACTTC

V: TRBV7-3
size: NA
D: NA
J: TRBJ2-7
CDR3: CASSPYAVGLRSYEQYF
DNA: TGTGCCAGCAGCCCCTACGCTGTCGGACTCCGCTCCTACGAGCAGTACTTC

V: TRBV29-1
size: NA
D: TRBD2
J: TRBJ2-1
CDR3: CSGSTSAYNEQFF
DNA: TGCAGCGGCTCGACTAGCGCCTACAATGAGCAGTTCTTC

V: TRBV7-9
size: NA
D: NA
J: TRBJ2-5
CDR3: CASSPHRADGIETQYF
DNA: TGTGCCAGCAGCCCCCACCGCGCCGATGGGATAGAGACCCAGTACTTC

V: TRBV6-5
size: few
D: NA
J: TRBJ2-5
CDR3: CASSYGRGRAETQYF
DNA: TGTGCCAGCAGTTACGGGCGCGGGCGCGCAGAGACCCAGTACTTC